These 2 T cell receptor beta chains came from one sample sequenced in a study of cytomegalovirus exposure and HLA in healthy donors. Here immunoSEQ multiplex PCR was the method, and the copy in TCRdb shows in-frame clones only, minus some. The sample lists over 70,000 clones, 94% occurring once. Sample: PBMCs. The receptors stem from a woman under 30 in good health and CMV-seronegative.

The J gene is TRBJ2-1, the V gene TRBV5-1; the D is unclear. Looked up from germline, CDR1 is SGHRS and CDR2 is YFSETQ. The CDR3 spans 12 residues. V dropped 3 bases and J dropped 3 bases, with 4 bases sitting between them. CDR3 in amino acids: CASSYGYNEQFF. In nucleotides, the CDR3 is TGCGCCAGCAGCTACGGCTACAATGAGCAGTTCTTC.

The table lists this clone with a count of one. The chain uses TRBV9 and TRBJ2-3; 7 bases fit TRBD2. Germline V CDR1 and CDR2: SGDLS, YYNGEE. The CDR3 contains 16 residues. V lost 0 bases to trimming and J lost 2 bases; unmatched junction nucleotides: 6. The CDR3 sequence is CASSVGEGRTTDTQYF. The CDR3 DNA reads TGTGCCAGCAGCGTAGGGGAGGGCCGGACCACAGATACGCAGTATTTT. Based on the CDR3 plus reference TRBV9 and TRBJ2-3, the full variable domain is DSGVTQTPKHLITATGQRVTLRCSPRSGDLSVYWYQQSLDQGLQFLIQYYNGEERAKGNILERFSAQQFPDLHSELNLSSLELGDSALYFCASSVGEGRTTDTQYFGPGTRLTVL.